Reported below is one TCR beta chain. The data were obtained in a study of blood T cell repertoires in COVID-19. Overall study context: The study drew acute and convalescent COVID-19 samples from the United States, Italy and Spain.

Original methodology: Estimation of nucleated cell counts was performed using reference gene primer amplification. Clones were read by immunoSEQ multiplex PCR, and TCRdb kept only the in-frame ones, dropping some. The V and J calls and clone size were taken over from that table, and D and trimming were inferred from the DNA. The sample includes roughly 230,000 clones, around 91% seen only once; the top ten take 2.1%. It was during active infection that Seattle patients were enrolled and then longitudinally followed. This receptor was identified in a woman aged 55-70 years with COVID-19, enrolled during active disease. Sample: peripheral blood.

This chain's CDR3 is CASSLRLQGEAFF. The CDR3 DNA reads as TGTGCCAGCAGCTTACGGTTGCAGGGGGAAGCTTTCTTT. The chain carries TRBV7-9 and TRBJ1-1, with D maybe TRBD1 (6 bases). Germline loops: CDR1 SEHNR, CDR2 FQNEAQ (reference sequence). There are 13 residues in the CDR3. Trimming pared 2 bases from V and 8 bases from J, leaving 12 bases between. Variable domain in full (rest from reference TRBV7-9 and TRBJ1-1): DTGVSQNPRHKITKRGQNVTFRCDPISEHNRLYWYRQTLGQGPEFLTYFQNEAQLEKSRLLSDRFSAERPKGSFSTLEIQRTEQGDSAMYLCASSLRLQGEAFFGQGTRLTVV.